This T cell receptor (beta chain) originates from a study of T cell changes during pregnancy in multiple sclerosis. The repertoire was sequenced with immunoSEQ multiplex PCR; TCRdb's copy has only in-frame clones and lacks some. In the table there are about 40,000 clones, roughly 91% of which are singletons. The clonotype comes from a female donor with multiple sclerosis, enrolled in a pregnancy study. Sequences were derived from CD4+ T cells from peripheral blood mononuclear cells, sampled in the third trimester of pregnancy.

The CDR3 sequence: CASSWDSNYGYTF. In nucleotides, the CDR3 is TGTGCCAGCAGTTGGGACAGCAACTATGGCTACACCTTC. This chain links TRBV28 with TRBJ1-2; 7 positions match TRBD1. After removal of 4 bases from V and 2 bases from J, the junction contained 1 base not matched to a gene. The CDR3 contains 13 residues. CDR1 and CDR2 (germline): MDHEN, SYDVKM.